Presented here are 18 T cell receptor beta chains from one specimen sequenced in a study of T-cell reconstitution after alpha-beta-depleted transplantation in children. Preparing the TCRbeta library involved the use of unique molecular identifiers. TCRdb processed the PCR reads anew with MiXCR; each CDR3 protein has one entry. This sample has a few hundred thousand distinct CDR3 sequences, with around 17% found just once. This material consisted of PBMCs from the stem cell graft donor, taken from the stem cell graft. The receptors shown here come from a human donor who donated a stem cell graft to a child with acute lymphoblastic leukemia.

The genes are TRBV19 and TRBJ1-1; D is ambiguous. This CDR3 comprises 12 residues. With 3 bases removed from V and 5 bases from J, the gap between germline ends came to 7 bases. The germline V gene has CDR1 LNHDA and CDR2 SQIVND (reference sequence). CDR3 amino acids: CASSIPTTEAFF. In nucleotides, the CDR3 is TGTGCCAGTAGTATCCCGACGACTGAAGCTTTCTTT.

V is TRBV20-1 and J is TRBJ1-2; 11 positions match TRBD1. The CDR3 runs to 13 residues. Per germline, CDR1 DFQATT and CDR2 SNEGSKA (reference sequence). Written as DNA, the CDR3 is TGCTCCGGACAGGGGGCGCCGAACTATGGCTACACCTTC. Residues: CSGQGAPNYGYTF.

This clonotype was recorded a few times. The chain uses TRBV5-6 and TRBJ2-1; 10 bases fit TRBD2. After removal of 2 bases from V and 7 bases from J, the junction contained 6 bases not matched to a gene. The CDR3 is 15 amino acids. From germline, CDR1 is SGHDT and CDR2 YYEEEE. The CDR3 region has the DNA TGTGCCAGCAGCTTCACTAGCGGGACGGTTAATGAGCAGTTCTTC. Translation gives CASSFTSGTVNEQFF.

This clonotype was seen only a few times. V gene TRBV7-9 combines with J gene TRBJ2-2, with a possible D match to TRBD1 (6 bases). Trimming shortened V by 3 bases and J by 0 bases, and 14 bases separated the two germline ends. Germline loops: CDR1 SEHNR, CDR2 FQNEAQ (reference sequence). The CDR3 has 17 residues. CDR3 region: CASSLSLAGANTGELFF. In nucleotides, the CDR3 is TGTGCCAGCAGCTTGTCCCTTGCAGGGGCGAACACCGGGGAGCTGTTTTTT.

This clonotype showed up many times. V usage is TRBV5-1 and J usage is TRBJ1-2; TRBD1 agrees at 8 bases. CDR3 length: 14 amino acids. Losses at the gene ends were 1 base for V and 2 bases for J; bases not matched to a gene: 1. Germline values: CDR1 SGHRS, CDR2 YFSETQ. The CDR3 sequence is CASSLTGGNYGYTF. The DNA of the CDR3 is TGCGCCAGCAGCTTGACAGGGGGAAACTATGGCTACACCTTC.

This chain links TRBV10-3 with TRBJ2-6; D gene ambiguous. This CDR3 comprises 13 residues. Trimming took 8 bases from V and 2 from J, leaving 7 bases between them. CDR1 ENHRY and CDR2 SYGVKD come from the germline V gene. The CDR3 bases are TGTGCCATCGGTTTGACTGGGGCCAACGTCCTGACTTTC. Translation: CAIGLTGANVLTF.

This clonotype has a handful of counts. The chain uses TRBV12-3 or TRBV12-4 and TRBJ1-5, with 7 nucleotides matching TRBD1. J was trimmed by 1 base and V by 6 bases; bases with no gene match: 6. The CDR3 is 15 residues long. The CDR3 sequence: CASRQGMRSNQPQHF. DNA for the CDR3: TGTGCCAGCAGACAGGGGATGCGAAGCAATCAGCCCCAGCATTTT.

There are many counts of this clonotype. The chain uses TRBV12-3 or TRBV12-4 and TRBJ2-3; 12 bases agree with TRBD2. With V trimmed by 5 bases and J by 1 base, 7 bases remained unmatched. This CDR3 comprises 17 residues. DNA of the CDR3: TGTGCCAGCAGTATGCTAGCGGGAGGGCCCCGCACAGATACGCAGTATTTT. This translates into CASSMLAGGPRTDTQYF.

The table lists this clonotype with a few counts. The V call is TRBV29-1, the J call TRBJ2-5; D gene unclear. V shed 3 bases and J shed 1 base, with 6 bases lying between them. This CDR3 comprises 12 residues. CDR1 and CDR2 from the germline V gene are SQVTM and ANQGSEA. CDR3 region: CSVDSFQETQYF. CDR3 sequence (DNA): TGCAGCGTTGATAGCTTCCAAGAGACCCAGTACTTC.

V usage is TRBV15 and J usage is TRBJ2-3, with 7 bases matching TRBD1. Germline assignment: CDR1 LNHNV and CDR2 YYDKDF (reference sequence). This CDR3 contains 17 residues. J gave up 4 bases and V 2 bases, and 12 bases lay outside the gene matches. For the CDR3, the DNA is TGTGCCACCAGCAGACGATCTACAGGGGCCAGGTCAGATACGCAGTATTTT. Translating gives CATSRRSTGARSDTQYF.

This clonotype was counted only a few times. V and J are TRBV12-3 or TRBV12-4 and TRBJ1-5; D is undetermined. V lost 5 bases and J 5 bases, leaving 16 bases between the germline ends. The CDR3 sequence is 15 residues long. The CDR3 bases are TGTGCCAGCAGTCCCGGGTACAGTAGAGATCAGCCCCAGCATTTT. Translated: CASSPGYSRDQPQHF.

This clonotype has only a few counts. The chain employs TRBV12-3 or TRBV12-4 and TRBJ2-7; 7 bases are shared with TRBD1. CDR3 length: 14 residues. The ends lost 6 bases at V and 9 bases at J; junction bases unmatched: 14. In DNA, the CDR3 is TGTGCCAGCAGCCCAACCGACAGGGCTCGAAGGCAGTACTTC. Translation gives CASSPTDRARRQYF.

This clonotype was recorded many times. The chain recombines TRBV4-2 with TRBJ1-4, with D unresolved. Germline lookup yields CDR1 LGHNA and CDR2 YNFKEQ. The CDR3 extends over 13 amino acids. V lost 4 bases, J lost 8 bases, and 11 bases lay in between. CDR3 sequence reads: CASSPLKFEKLFF. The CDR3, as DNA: TGTGCCAGCAGCCCCCTCAAGTTCGAAAAACTGTTTTTT.

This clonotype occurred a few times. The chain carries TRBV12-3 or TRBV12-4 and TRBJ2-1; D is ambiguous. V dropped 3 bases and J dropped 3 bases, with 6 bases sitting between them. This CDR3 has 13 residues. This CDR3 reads CASSFQNYNEQFF. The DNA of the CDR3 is TGTGCCAGCAGTTTTCAGAACTACAATGAGCAGTTCTTC.

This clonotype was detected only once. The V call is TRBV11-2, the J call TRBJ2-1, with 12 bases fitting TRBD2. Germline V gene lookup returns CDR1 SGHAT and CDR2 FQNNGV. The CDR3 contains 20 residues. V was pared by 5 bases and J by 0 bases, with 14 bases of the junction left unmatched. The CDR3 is CASSPSLATSGRNSYNEQFF. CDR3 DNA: TGTGCCAGCAGCCCCAGCCTCGCTACTAGCGGGAGGAACTCCTACAATGAGCAGTTCTTC.

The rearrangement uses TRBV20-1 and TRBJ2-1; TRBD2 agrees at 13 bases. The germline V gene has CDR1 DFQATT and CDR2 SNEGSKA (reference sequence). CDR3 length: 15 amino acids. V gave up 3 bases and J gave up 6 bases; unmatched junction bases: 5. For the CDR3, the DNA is TGCAGTGCTAGGAGACTAGCGGGAGGTGTCAATGAGCAGTTCTTC. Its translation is CSARRLAGGVNEQFF.

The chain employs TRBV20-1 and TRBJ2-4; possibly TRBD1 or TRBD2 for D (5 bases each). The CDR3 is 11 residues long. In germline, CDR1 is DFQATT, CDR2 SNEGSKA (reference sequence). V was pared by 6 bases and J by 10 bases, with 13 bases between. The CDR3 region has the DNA TGCAGTGCGGGGACCTCAAAAATTCAGTACTTC. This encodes CSAGTSKIQYF.

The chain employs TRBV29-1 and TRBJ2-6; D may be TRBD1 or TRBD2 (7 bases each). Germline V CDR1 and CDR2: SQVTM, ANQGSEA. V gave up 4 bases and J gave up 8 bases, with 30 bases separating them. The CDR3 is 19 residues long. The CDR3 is CSVVPESDRVYGRSNVLTF. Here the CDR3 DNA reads TGCAGCGTTGTCCCAGAATCTGACAGGGTCTACGGGAGGTCCAACGTCCTGACTTTC. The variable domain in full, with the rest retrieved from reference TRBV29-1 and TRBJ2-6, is SAVISQKPSRDICQRGTSLTIQCQVDSQVTMMFWYRQQPGQSLTLIATANQGSEATYESGFVIDKFPISRPNLTFSTLTVSNMSPEDSSIYLCSVVPESDRVYGRSNVLTFGAGSRLTVL.